This T cell receptor beta chain was documented in a study of human T cells and chemical hapten exposure. Time point in this sample: pre-sensitization, week 0. Treatment in this sample: therapeutic diphenylcyclopropenone sensitization with weekly scalp DPC. This clonotype appeared a few times. Its antigen remains unknown. V was shortened by 8 bases and J by 10 bases, with 17 bases between the two germline ends. The CDR3 extends over 12 amino acids. Looked up from germline, CDR1 is ENHRY and CDR2 is SYGVKD. Study conclusions and caveats: There were significantly more large CDR3 similarity clusters among expanded TCRs than among controls.

TCRdb reprocessed the RACE reads via MiXCR and lists one record per CDR3 protein. The data contain about 68,000 distinct CDR3 sequences, 9.5% to 12% of them singletons. This TCR was recovered from a woman between 50 and 59 years old with alopecia areata. Some clones in this sample may be carry-over from other donors' samples. The rearrangement uses TRBV10-3 and TRBJ1-1; a weak D match, TRBD1 (6 bases). Sequencing was performed on whole blood, taken in connection with sensitization to the hapten diphenylcyclopropenone (DPC). CDR3 DNA: TGTGCCATCCAGGGGCGGGGTGAGGGAGCTTTCTTT. Protein product: CAIQGRGEGAFF.